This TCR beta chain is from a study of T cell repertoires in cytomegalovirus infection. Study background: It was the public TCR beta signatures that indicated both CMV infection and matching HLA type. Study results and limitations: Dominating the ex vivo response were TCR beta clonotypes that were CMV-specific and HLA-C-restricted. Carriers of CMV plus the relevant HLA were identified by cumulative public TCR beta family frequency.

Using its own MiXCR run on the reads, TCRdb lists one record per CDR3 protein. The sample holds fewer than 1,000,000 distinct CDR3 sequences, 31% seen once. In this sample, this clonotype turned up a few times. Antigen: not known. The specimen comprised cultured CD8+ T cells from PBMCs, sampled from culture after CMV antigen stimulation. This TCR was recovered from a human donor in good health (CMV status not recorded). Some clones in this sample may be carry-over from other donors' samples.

This CDR3 is CAITQWRDEVGTDEQFF. The CDR3 DNA reads as TGTGCCATCACACAATGGCGGGACGAGGTGGGGACCGATGAGCAGTTCTTC. The chain uses TRBV10-3 and TRBJ2-1; D possibly corresponds to TRBD2 (6 bases). V gave up 7 bases and J gave up 8 bases, with 27 bases separating them. CDR1 ENHRY and CDR2 SYGVKD come from the germline V gene. The CDR3 is 17 residues long.